The clone carrying this T cell receptor (beta chain) was picked up one time. The sample comes from a study of blood T cell repertoires in COVID-19. Across the whole study: Both acute and convalescent COVID-19 samples were obtained from the United States, Italy and Spain. The cDNA or gDNA used as material had been derived from T cells, B-cell-depleted T cells, or PBMCs.

As originally analysed: Reference gene primer amplification in the assay estimated nucleated cell counts. Produced via immunoSEQ multiplex PCR; TCRdb's table is partial and in-frame only. That table gives V, J and clone size, and the DNA gave D and trimming. The profile covers some 100,000 clones, with 80% to 90% appearing a single time and 19% taken by the ten largest. CDR1 and CDR2 from the germline V gene are SGHTA and FQGNSA. The V segment lost 2 bases and the J segment 7 bases; nucleotides outside the gene matches: 2. The length of the CDR3 is 13 residues. The TCR comes from a human donor with acute or convalescent COVID-19. The donor label of this sample is uncertain. The specimen was peripheral blood. The chain links TRBV7-2 to TRBJ1-5, with 7 nucleotides matching TRBD1. In DNA, the CDR3 is TGTGCCAGCAGCTTACAGGGGGACCAGCCCCAGCATTTT. Its translation is CASSLQGDQPQHF.